This T cell receptor beta chain was recovered during a study of T cells in Graves' hyperthyroidism and ophthalmopathy. Based on clinical symptoms, serum thyroxine and TRAb, thyroid ultrasound and orbital computed tomography, diagnoses were reached. This clonotype has ten or more counts. TCR beta CDR3 region amplification was performed from RNA transcripts. A first-round RT-PCR of the TCR CDR3 used the HTBI primer set. TCRdb processed the multiplex PCR reads anew with MiXCR; each CDR3 protein has one entry. This sample has some 180,000 distinct CDR3 sequences; about 18% occur once, and the top ten carry 25% to 30%. CDR1 and CDR2 (germline): MDHEN, SYDVKM. V was pared by 2 bases and J by 7 bases, with 11 bases between. The CDR3 is made up of 13 amino acids.

The clonotype was recovered from a woman in her 50s with Graves' hyperthyroidism. What was sequenced was blood. This chain joins TRBV28 and TRBJ1-1; D not certain. The CDR3 sequence is CASSLRGTVEAFF. CDR3 DNA sequence: TGTGCCAGCAGTTTACGGGGAACGGTTGAAGCTTTCTTT.